The 32 T cell receptor beta chains below were found in one sample sequenced in a study of OX40 agonist ivuxolimab in advanced cancers. TCRdb keeps only in-frame clones here, not all; method: immunoSEQ multiplex PCR. The sample holds about 48,000 clones, about nine tenths seen once. The source material was CD4+ or CD8+ T cells sorted from blood, sampled in a trial of the OX40 agonist ivuxolimab. All receptors derive from an adult with an advanced solid tumor such as melanoma, head and neck, liver or kidney cancer.

This chain connects TRBV7-3 to TRBJ1-1; D gene ambiguous. The V end lost 5 bases, the J end lost 8 bases, and 12 bases lay between the germline ends. Germline V CDR1 and CDR2: SGHTA, FQGTGA. The CDR3 has 12 amino acids. CDR3 residues: CASSLPPGEAFF. CDR3 coding DNA: TGTGCCAGCAGCCTCCCACCGGGAGAAGCTTTCTTT.

The chain combines TRBV7-9 with TRBJ1-3; tentative D call: TRBD1 (6 bases). The CDR3 contains 16 residues. In germline, CDR1 is SEHNR, CDR2 FQNEAQ (reference sequence). V lost 6 bases and J 0 bases, leaving 15 bases between the germline ends. CDR3 coding DNA: TGTGCCAGCAGTGGACGTGGGGGGCCCTCTGGAAACACCATATATTTT. Translating gives CASSGRGGPSGNTIYF.

The rearrangement uses TRBV27 and TRBJ2-7; the match to TRBD1 covers 9 bases. Germline CDR1 and CDR2: MNHEY and SMNVEV (reference sequence). J lost 5 bases, V lost 2 bases, and 7 bases had no gene match. This CDR3 contains 15 residues. For the CDR3, the DNA is TGTGCCAGCAGTTTAACCGGGACAGGGTTTAACGAGCAGTACTTC. It encodes CASSLTGTGFNEQYF.

The chain uses TRBV27 and TRBJ1-6; no firm D call. The germline CDR1 and CDR2 sequences are MNHEY and SMNVEV (reference sequence). The length of the CDR3 is 12 residues. Trimming stripped 6 bases from V and 7 bases from J, with 7 bases between. This chain's CDR3 is CASRLRNSPLHF. DNA of the CDR3: TGTGCCAGCAGGCTAAGAAATTCACCCCTCCACTTT.

The chain combines TRBV6-5 with TRBJ2-2; tentatively, D is TRBD1 or TRBD2 (5 bases each). CDR1 is MNHEY and CDR2 is SVGAGI in the germline V gene. V was clipped by 2 bases and J by 0 bases, with 7 bases between them. CDR3 length: 15 residues. The CDR3, as DNA: TGTGCCAGCAGTTACAGGGGACCGAACACCGGGGAGCTGTTTTTT. Its protein product is CASSYRGPNTGELFF.

V and J are TRBV5-1 and TRBJ2-7, with D uncertain. Germline CDR1 is SGHRS and CDR2 is YFSETQ. The CDR3 spans 18 residues. Trimming stripped 0 bases from V and 1 base from J, with 20 bases between. CDR3 DNA: TGCGCCAGCAGCTTGGGAACGTTAGAAGGGTTTGTATCCTACGAGCAGTACTTC. Protein product: CASSLGTLEGFVSYEQYF.

This chain joins TRBV6-4 and TRBJ2-1; 10 bases align to TRBD2. This CDR3 spans 15 amino acids. Germline CDR1 reads MRHNA; CDR2 reads SNTAGT. J was trimmed by 5 bases and V by 5 bases; bases with no gene match: 6. CDR3 nucleotides: TGTGCCAGCAGTCAAGTAGCGGGGGGCCACAATGAGCAGTTCTTC. It encodes CASSQVAGGHNEQFF.

This rearrangement joins TRBV4-1 to TRBJ1-5, with D uncertain. The V gene lost 0 bases and the J gene lost 2 bases, with 17 bases spanning the gap. Germline V gives CDR1 MGHRA, CDR2 YSYEKL. There are 18 residues in the CDR3. The CDR3 loop reads CASSQDRMALEGNQPQHF. As DNA, the CDR3 is TGCGCCAGCAGCCAAGATAGGATGGCATTAGAAGGCAATCAGCCCCAGCATTTT.

This chain joins TRBV7-8 and TRBJ2-3, with 7 nucleotides matching TRBD1. The germline V gene encodes CDR1 SGHVS and CDR2 FQNEAQ. The CDR3 has 16 amino acids. Unmatched junction bases numbered 9, after V lost 6 bases and J lost 0 bases. CDR3 protein: CASRSDRVTSTDTQYF. The CDR3 bases are TGTGCCAGCAGGTCCGACAGGGTTACTAGCACAGATACGCAGTATTTT.

V usage is TRBV6-8 and J usage is TRBJ1-3; 7 positions agree with TRBD1. V dropped 11 bases and J dropped 0; count of bases not matched to a gene: 7. CDR1 and CDR2 (germline): MNHGY, SAAAGT. The CDR3 has 14 amino acids. In DNA, the CDR3 is TGTGCCCCAGACAGGGCTAACTCTGGAAACACCATATATTTT. It codes for CAPDRANSGNTIYF.

The chain has TRBV5-1 and TRBJ2-5; tentatively, D is TRBD2 (5 bases). Germline loops: CDR1 SGHRS, CDR2 YFSETQ. The CDR3 spans 15 residues. V was shortened by 0 bases and J by 2 bases, with 11 bases between the two germline ends. For the CDR3, the DNA is TGCGCCAGCAGCTTGGGGGCTAGCTTACAAGAGACCCAGTACTTC. The encoded protein is CASSLGASLQETQYF.

This chain uses TRBV19 with TRBJ1-1; weak D call: TRBD1 (5 bases). CDR1 and CDR2 from the germline V gene are LNHDA and SQIVND (reference sequence). The V end was cut by 5 bases, the J end by 1 base, with 20 bases between. This CDR3 contains 17 residues. Written as DNA, the CDR3 is TGTGCCAGTAGTTCCCCGGCAGGCTTTGGGGGGAACACTGAAGCTTTCTTT. This encodes CASSSPAGFGGNTEAFF.

This chain joins TRBV19 and TRBJ1-1; D gene uncertain. CDR1 and CDR2 from the germline V gene are LNHDA and SQIVND (reference sequence). V shed 1 base and J shed 3 bases, with 9 bases lying between them. This CDR3 is 14 amino acids long. Here the CDR3 DNA reads TGTGCCAGTAGTATAGGTCCATCGGACACTGAAGCTTTCTTT. Protein: CASSIGPSDTEAFF.

The chain is built from TRBV27 and TRBJ1-3; 7 nucleotides line up with TRBD1. The CDR3 extends over 16 amino acids. Germline CDR1 and CDR2: MNHEY and SMNVEV (reference sequence). V lost 4 bases to trimming and J lost 0 bases; unmatched junction nucleotides: 6. The CDR3 here is CASSSTGQTSGNTIYF. DNA of the CDR3: TGTGCCAGCAGTTCGACGGGACAGACCTCTGGAAACACCATATATTTT.

The chain recombines TRBV6-1 with TRBJ1-6; D call uncertain. The CDR3 sequence is 17 residues long. With 1 base removed from V and 7 bases from J, the gap between germline ends came to 17 bases. Per germline, CDR1 MNHNS and CDR2 SASEGT. The DNA for the CDR3 is TGTGCCAGCAGTGAAGAAGACCGGGCCGATGGGAATTCACCCCTCCACTTT. Protein product: CASSEEDRADGNSPLHF.

The CDR3 DNA follows: TGTGCCAGCAGCCAAGACACCTTAAAGGGGCAGTTCTTC. Amino acids: CASSQDTLKGQFF. The chain employs TRBV14 and TRBJ2-1, with D uncertain. V was clipped by 0 bases and J by 12 bases, with 12 bases between them. From germline, CDR1 is SGHDN and CDR2 FVKESK. The CDR3 contains 13 residues.

The gene calls are TRBV5-1 and TRBJ2-7, with 10 positions matching TRBD2. Trimming took 2 bases from V and 3 from J; bases not matched to a gene: 5. Germline V gene data show CDR1 as SGHRS and CDR2 as YFSETQ. This CDR3 spans 15 amino acids. The CDR3 spells CASSFGSGGLYEQYV. The CDR3, as DNA: TGCGCCAGCAGCTTCGGTAGCGGGGGGCTCTACGAGCAGTACGTC.

The CDR3 nucleotides are TGTGCCAGTAGTAAGACAGGGGCGTGGGAAAAACTGTTTTTT. This gives the protein CASSKTGAWEKLFF. The chain is built from TRBV19 and TRBJ1-4, with TRBD1 matching 8 bases. The V gene end was trimmed by 4 bases and the J gene end by 8 bases; junction bases not matched to a gene: 6. Germline V gene data show CDR1 as LNHDA and CDR2 as SQIVND (reference sequence). The CDR3 has 14 amino acids. The entire variable domain, with the rest obtained from reference TRBV19 and TRBJ1-4, is as follows: DGGITQSPKYLFRKEGQNVTLSCEQNLNHDAMYWYRQDPGQGLRLIYYSQIVNDFQKGDIAEGYSVSREKKESFPLTVTSAQKNPTAFYLCASSKTGAWEKLFFGSGTQLSVL.

V and J are TRBV7-8 and TRBJ2-7, with D perhaps assigned TRBD1 or TRBD2 (6 bases each). Trimming shortened V by 5 bases and J by 9 bases, and 23 bases separated the two germline ends. The length of the CDR3 is 15 residues. The germline gives CDR1 SGHVS, CDR2 FQNEAQ. The CDR3 nucleotides read TGTGCCAGCAGCCTAGGGGCGGGACAAGGTTCGGGGCAGTACTTC. This gives the protein CASSLGAGQGSGQYF.

V gene TRBV6-5 combines with J gene TRBJ2-2; weak D call: TRBD1 (5 bases). Germline assignment: CDR1 MNHEY and CDR2 SVGAGI. Trimming shortened V by 2 bases and J by 1 base, and 8 bases separated the two germline ends. The CDR3 is 15 amino acids. The CDR3 region is CASSYSTGNTGELFF. For the CDR3, the DNA is TGTGCCAGCAGTTACAGTACAGGGAACACCGGGGAGCTGTTTTTT.

V is TRBV7-9 and J is TRBJ2-7; D may be TRBD2 (5 bases). The V end lost 5 bases, the J end lost 6 bases, and 14 bases lay between the germline ends. The CDR3 extends over 13 amino acids. CDR1 is SEHNR and CDR2 is FQNEAQ in the germline V gene (reference sequence). This CDR3 is CASSPASSVEQYF. CDR3 in DNA: TGTGCCAGCAGCCCGGCTAGCAGTGTCGAGCAGTACTTC.

Concerning this clone itself: The same CDR3 arises from other DNA sequences in this sample as well. The rearrangement uses TRBV7-9 and TRBJ1-6, with D possibly being TRBD1 (6 bases). The CDR3 consists of 15 residues. Germline CDR1 is SEHNR and CDR2 is FQNEAQ (reference sequence). V was cut by 8 bases and J by 6 bases, with 17 bases left in between. CDR3 amino acids: CASRDLRTANSPLHF. The CDR3 DNA reads as TGTGCCAGCCGAGACCTTCGGACAGCTAATTCACCCCTCCACTTT.

The rearrangement uses TRBV19 and TRBJ2-1, with 10 bases that match TRBD2. The CDR3 covers 15 residues. The V gene's germline CDR1 is LNHDA and CDR2 SQIVND (reference sequence). V was clipped by 4 bases and J by 4 bases; unmatched bases: 4. CDR3 amino acids: CASSRTSGAYNEQFF. As DNA, the CDR3 is TGTGCCAGTAGTAGAACTAGCGGGGCTTACAATGAGCAGTTCTTC.

This chain uses TRBV28 with TRBJ2-5; TRBD1 might be the D (6 bases). CDR1 MDHEN and CDR2 SYDVKM come from the germline V gene. CDR3 length equals 15 residues. Trimming took off 5 bases at V and 3 bases at J, with 16 bases between the two ends. DNA for the CDR3: TGTGCCAGCAGTAACCCCGGAGAGGGGGAAGAGACCCAGTACTTC. Translation: CASSNPGEGEETQYF.

The chain uses TRBV21-1 and TRBJ2-7; the DNA was not compared with TRBD1, the D call given in the table. TRBV21-1 is reported as a pseudogene. There are 14 residues in the CDR3. The CDR3 reads CASSPGSLYYEQYF. In DNA form, the CDR3 reads TGTGCCAGCAGCCCAGGAAGTCTCTACTACGAGCAGTACTTC.

This rearrangement joins TRBV28 to TRBJ2-7; 9 nucleotides line up with TRBD1. In germline, CDR1 is MDHEN, CDR2 SYDVKM. This CDR3 comprises 14 residues. The V gene end was trimmed by 5 bases and the J gene end by 1 base; junction bases not matched to a gene: 3. The CDR3 sequence is CASSPGQGSYEQYV. For the CDR3, the DNA is TGTGCCAGCAGTCCGGGACAGGGATCCTACGAGCAGTACGTC.

This sequence joins TRBV19 and TRBJ2-2; tentative D call: TRBD1 (5 bases). CDR1 and CDR2 (germline): LNHDA, SQIVND (reference sequence). V lost 6 bases and J lost 4, with 12 bases in between. This CDR3 comprises 14 residues. CDR3 bases: TGTGCCAGTAGCCCCGGACAAGCCACCGGGGAGCTGTTTTTT. Protein product: CASSPGQATGELFF.

The V and J genes are TRBV27 and TRBJ1-6, with 7 bases aligning to TRBD1. The CDR3 runs 14 residues. Germline assignment: CDR1 MNHEY and CDR2 SMNVEV (reference sequence). V dropped 5 bases and J dropped 7; count of bases not matched to a gene: 5. CDR3 sequence reads: CASSRQGDNSPLHF. The CDR3 nucleotides read TGTGCCAGCAGTAGACAGGGCGACAATTCACCCCTCCACTTT.

The CDR3 reads CAISESGAESTNQPQHF. The CDR3 region has the DNA TGTGCCATCAGTGAGTCAGGGGCAGAGTCTACCAATCAGCCCCAGCATTTT. V and J are TRBV10-3 and TRBJ1-5, with D perhaps TRBD1 (5 bases). Germline values: CDR1 ENHRY, CDR2 SYGVKD. The V and J ends lost 0 bases and 3 bases respectively, with 15 bases between them. The CDR3 has 17 residues.

The genes are TRBV5-6 and TRBJ1-5, with D unresolved. Germline CDR1 is SGHDT and CDR2 is YYEEEE. Trimming removed 0 bases at V and 7 bases at J, with 11 bases between. The CDR3 is made up of 14 amino acids. The DNA of the CDR3 is TGTGCCAGCAGCTTGGAATCGGAAGGACAGCCCCAGCATTTT. This encodes CASSLESEGQPQHF.

The chain combines TRBV13 with TRBJ1-5; D remains ambiguous. The length of the CDR3 is 15 residues. CDR1 is PRHDT and CDR2 is FYEKMQ in the germline V gene (reference sequence). Trimming took 5 bases from V and 0 from J, leaving 11 bases between them. The CDR3 coding sequence is TGTGCCAGCAGCGACGGAGGAAATAGCAATCAGCCCCAGCATTTT. As protein: CASSDGGNSNQPQHF.

The gene calls are TRBV7-9 and TRBJ2-1, with 9 bases that match TRBD2. V dropped 3 bases and J dropped 6; count of bases not matched to a gene: 6. The CDR3 length is 15 residues. Per the germline V gene, CDR1 is SEHNR and CDR2 is FQNEAQ (reference sequence). CDR3 DNA sequence: TGTGCCAGCAGCTTTGGGGCGGGGGGGCCCAATGAGCAGTTCTTC. It specifies CASSFGAGGPNEQFF.